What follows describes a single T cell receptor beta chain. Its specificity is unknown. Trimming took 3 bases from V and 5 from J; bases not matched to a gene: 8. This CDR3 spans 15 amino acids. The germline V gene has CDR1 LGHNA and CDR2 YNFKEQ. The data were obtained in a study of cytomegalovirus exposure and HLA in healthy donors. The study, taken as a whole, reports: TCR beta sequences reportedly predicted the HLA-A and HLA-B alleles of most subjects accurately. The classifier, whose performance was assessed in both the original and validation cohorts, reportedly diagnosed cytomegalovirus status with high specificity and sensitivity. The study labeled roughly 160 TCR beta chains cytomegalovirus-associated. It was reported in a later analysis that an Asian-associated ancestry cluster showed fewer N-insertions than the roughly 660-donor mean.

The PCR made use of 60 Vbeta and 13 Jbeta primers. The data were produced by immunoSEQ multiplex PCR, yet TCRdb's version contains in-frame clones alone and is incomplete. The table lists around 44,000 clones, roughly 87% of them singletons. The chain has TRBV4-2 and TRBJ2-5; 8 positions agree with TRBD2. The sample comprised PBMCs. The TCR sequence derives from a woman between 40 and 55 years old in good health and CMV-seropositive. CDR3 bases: TGTGCCAGCAGCCAGGGGGGACTAGATGGGGAGACCCAGTACTTC. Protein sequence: CASSQGGLDGETQYF.